These 12 T cell receptor beta chains were sequenced from one sample in a study of T cell responses to AZD1222 COVID-19 vaccine. The method was immunoSEQ multiplex PCR; TCRdb's version includes in-frame clones alone and lacks a portion of them. The sample has 150,000 to 200,000 clones; around 87% are singletons. Specimen: peripheral blood, collected on day 0 of AZD1222 vaccination. These receptors originate from an adult in good health.

J is TRBJ2-5 and V is TRBV3-1 (or the pseudogene TRBV3-2), with 10 bases matching TRBD2. V shed 0 bases, J shed 6 bases, and the junction held 10 bases outside the gene matches. Germline V gene sequence: CDR1 LGHDT, CDR2 YNNKEL (reference sequence). This CDR3 region has 17 residues. The CDR3 nucleotides read TGTGCCAGCAGCCAAGATCTGGGAGCGGGAGGGCTGAAGACCCAGTACTTC. Its translation is CASSQDLGAGGLKTQYF.

The V call is TRBV5-6, the J call TRBJ2-7; 7 nucleotides match TRBD1. The V gene's germline CDR1 is SGHDT and CDR2 YYEEEE. V trimming: 2 bases; J trimming: 5 bases; junction bases outside the gene matches: 10. This CDR3 is 15 amino acids long. CDR3 amino acids: CASSFEGAPLDEQYF. CDR3 nucleotide sequence: TGTGCCAGCAGCTTCGAGGGGGCGCCCCTCGACGAGCAGTACTTC.

The V and J genes are TRBV3-1 (or the pseudogene TRBV3-2) and TRBJ2-7; weak D call: TRBD2 (5 bases). The germline CDR1 and CDR2 sequences are LGHDT and YNNKEL (reference sequence). CDR3 length: 14 residues. Trimming pared 5 bases from V and 5 bases from J, leaving 16 bases between. The DNA for the CDR3 is TGTGCCAGCAGCTCACCGACGGTGAGGGACGAGCAGTACTTC. It is translated as CASSSPTVRDEQYF.

The chain employs TRBV28 and TRBJ2-3; TRBD2 agrees at 9 bases. The ends lost 7 bases at V and 4 bases at J; junction bases unmatched: 9. This CDR3 has 15 amino acids. Germline CDR1 reads MDHEN; CDR2 reads SYDVKM. Here the CDR3 reads CASMVAGEGADTQYF. The CDR3 bases are TGTGCCAGCATGGTAGCGGGAGAAGGCGCAGATACGCAGTATTTT.

The rearrangement links TRBV15 to TRBJ1-1; D remains ambiguous. Germline V gene sequence: CDR1 LNHNV, CDR2 YYDKDF (reference sequence). The length of the CDR3 is 15 residues. V lost 0 bases, J lost 0 bases, and 8 bases lay in between. For the CDR3, the DNA is TGTGCCACCAGCAGAGAGGGCACCTTGAACACTGAAGCTTTCTTT. Its protein is CATSREGTLNTEAFF.

This sequence joins TRBV7-6 and TRBJ1-5; perhaps TRBD1 as D (6 bases). Per the germline V gene, CDR1 is SGHVS and CDR2 is FNYEAQ. CDR3 length equals 18 residues. V lost 1 base to trimming and J lost 0 bases, with 16 bases between them. CDR3 loop: CASSLVGGRGNSNQPQHF. In DNA form, the CDR3 reads TGTGCCAGCAGCTTAGTAGGGGGGAGGGGAAATAGCAATCAGCCCCAGCATTTT.

The chain has TRBV12-3 or TRBV12-4 and TRBJ1-2, with a tentative D call TRBD1 (5 bases). CDR3 length equals 13 residues. Trimming removed 7 bases from V and 0 bases from J, with 9 bases in between. The chain's CDR3 is CASTQQANYGYTF. CDR3 sequence (DNA): TGTGCCAGCACCCAACAGGCTAACTATGGCTACACCTTC.

The chain carries TRBV9 and TRBJ2-3; TRBD2 matches at 15 bases. Germline V lookup: CDR1 SGDLS, CDR2 YYNGEE. The CDR3 sequence is 17 residues long. With 3 bases clipped from V and 2 bases from J, the junction kept 4 bases outside the gene matches. The CDR3, as DNA: TGTGCCAGCAGCGCCGGACTAGCGGGAGGGATCACAGATACGCAGTATTTT. Protein: CASSAGLAGGITDTQYF. Looking up the rest from reference TRBV9 and TRBJ2-3 gives the full variable domain: DSGVTQTPKHLITATGQRVTLRCSPRSGDLSVYWYQQSLDQGLQFLIQYYNGEERAKGNILERFSAQQFPDLHSELNLSSLELGDSALYFCASSAGLAGGITDTQYFGPGTRLTVL.

This clone was observed once. The gene calls are TRBV3-1 (or the pseudogene TRBV3-2) and TRBJ2-4; possible D gene TRBD1, 6 bases. Trimming left V 10 bases short and J 8 bases short, with 15 bases between. CDR1 LGHDT and CDR2 YNNKEL come from the germline V gene (reference sequence). The CDR3 loop spans 12 amino acids. The CDR3 DNA reads TGTGCCACCTCCCTAGCAGGGGACATTCAGTACTTC. Its translation: CATSLAGDIQYF.

The V gene is TRBV6-5, the J gene TRBJ2-5; 9 bases map to TRBD1. CDR1 and CDR2 from the germline V gene are MNHEY and SVGAGI. V was clipped by 0 bases and J by 5 bases; unmatched bases: 7. This CDR3 contains 16 residues. CDR3 region: CASSYSSHGQGETQYF. CDR3 nucleotides: TGTGCCAGCAGTTACTCGTCCCATGGACAGGGGGAGACCCAGTACTTC.

This clone was seen only once. The rearrangement joins TRBV18 to TRBJ2-7; D is ambiguous. Trimming stripped 3 bases from V and 6 bases from J, with 12 bases between. The CDR3 runs 13 residues. Germline CDR1 and CDR2: KGHSH and LQKENI. In DNA, the CDR3 is TGTGCCAGCTCACCGGACGGAGCTTTCGAGCAGTACTTC. This codes for CASSPDGAFEQYF. Together with reference TRBV18 and TRBJ2-7, the CDR3 gives the full variable domain: NAGVMQNPRHLVRRRGQEARLRCSPMKGHSHVYWYRQLPEEGLKFMVYLQKENIIDESGMPKERFSAEFPKEGPSILRIQQVVRGDSAAYFCASSPDGAFEQYFGPGTRLTVT.

The chain has TRBV6-5 and TRBJ1-4; D remains ambiguous. This CDR3 has 16 amino acids. From germline, CDR1 is MNHEY and CDR2 SVGAGI. The V end lost 4 bases, the J end lost 8 bases, and 20 bases lay between the germline ends. For the CDR3, the DNA is TGTGCCAGCAGTTTTCTAGACTCCTCACCCAAGGAAAAACTGTTTTTT. It specifies CASSFLDSSPKEKLFF.